Here is one T cell receptor (beta chain) with its context. What it binds is not known. The record originates from a study of cytomegalovirus exposure and HLA in healthy donors. Whole-study results and caveats: The majority of TCR sequences were rare, yet some public TCRs appeared in many donors.

In germline, CDR1 is SGHTA, CDR2 FQGTGA. CDR3 size: 13 residues. V dropped 9 bases and J dropped 7 bases, with 15 bases sitting between them. The PCR had 60 Vbeta and 13 Jbeta primers. The data were produced by immunoSEQ multiplex PCR, yet TCRdb's version contains in-frame clones alone and is incomplete. This sample yields 150,000 to 200,000 clones, of which more than 65% are seen a single time; about 0.5% belongs to the top ten. What was sequenced was PBMCs. J is TRBJ2-2 and V is TRBV7-3, with D uncertain. This receptor was identified in a woman aged 45-65 years in good health and CMV-seronegative. CDR3 in amino acids: CARPAHLVGELFF. CDR3 sequence (DNA): TGTGCCAGACCGGCCCACCTAGTCGGGGAGCTGTTTTTT.